This T cell receptor (beta chain) was identified during a study of PD-1 blockade in mismatch repair-deficient tumors. Study information: Enrolled about 2013-2016, patients had progressing, pretreated mismatch repair-deficient cancers of about twelve types.

General study findings and limits: Tumor-resident clones, often absent from pretreatment blood, expanded after pembrolizumab and then contracted.

Repertoires were generated with immunoSEQ multiplex PCR, while TCRdb's copy carries only in-frame clones and drops some. Of approximately 60,000 clones listed, about 91% are singletons. Trimming stripped 7 bases from V and 8 bases from J, with 14 bases between. Germline V CDR1 and CDR2: LNHDA, SQIVND (reference sequence). The CDR3 sequence is 12 residues long. Mismatch repair deficiency was confirmed in all patients, by PCR or immunohistochemistry. A note on this clone: Its cognate antigen is unknown.

This clonotype originated in an adult with mismatch repair-deficient cancer. This sequence joins TRBV19 and TRBJ1-2, with unresolved D. The source was peripheral blood, collected 52 weeks after starting pembrolizumab. DNA of the CDR3: TGTGCCAGTATGACAATAGCGACGGGCTACACCTTC. This sequence encodes CASMTIATGYTF.